A selection of T cell receptor beta chains follows, all from one sample in a study of T cell repertoires in cytomegalovirus infection. TCRdb passed the reads through MiXCR, listing each CDR3 protein once. The sample has about 98,000 distinct CDR3 sequences, 16% seen once; the top ten hold about 8.8%. Material: PBMCs. These receptors were obtained from a human donor in good health (CMV status not recorded). Some clones in this sample may be carry-over from other donors' samples. CDR3s include the opening cysteine and the closing phenylalanine or tryptophan. Each record gives: V gene, CDR3 protein.

v_call: TRBV28; cdr3_aa: CAVGDPRVGQPQHF
v_call: TRBV7-6; cdr3_aa: CASSPGVGTYTEAFF
v_call: TRBV2; cdr3_aa: CASSERTANQPQHF
v_call: TRBV6-5; cdr3_aa: CASSYRRNTEAFF
v_call: TRBV6-2/TRBV6-3; cdr3_aa: CASSWGENTEAFF
v_call: TRBV7-2; cdr3_aa: CASSIMGGQGSYNEQFF
v_call: TRBV20-1; cdr3_aa: CSADYFSGEFYGYTF
v_call: TRBV15; cdr3_aa: CATSRGTTGELFF
v_call: TRBV28; cdr3_aa: CASSRATGLGSYEQYF
v_call: TRBV12-3/TRBV12-4; cdr3_aa: CASSNQGLTEAFF
v_call: TRBV7-8; cdr3_aa: CASSLGNPEEKLFF
v_call: TRBV29-1; cdr3_aa: CSVDEGKDTQYF
v_call: TRBV9; cdr3_aa: CASSVEGSGDEQYF
v_call: TRBV20-1; cdr3_aa: CSARGLAGRFF
v_call: TRBV7-2; cdr3_aa: CASSFRGGHQPQHF
v_call: TRBV6-6; cdr3_aa: CASSQGMTEPNSPLHF
v_call: TRBV7-2; cdr3_aa: CASSLAMGRGQGQPQHF
v_call: TRBV12-3/TRBV12-4; cdr3_aa: CASSFSLGEAEQYF
v_call: TRBV6-1; cdr3_aa: CASSASQGAREQYF
v_call: TRBV9; cdr3_aa: CASSAQTGNTGELFF
v_call: TRBV28; cdr3_aa: CASTSGTSGATGELFF
v_call: TRBV5-1; cdr3_aa: CASARGTRYEQFF
v_call: TRBV20-1; cdr3_aa: CSGGPEDNEQYF
v_call: TRBV11-3; cdr3_aa: CASSERGGYEQYF
v_call: TRBV7-9; cdr3_aa: CASRRSGGANVLTF
v_call: TRBV7-9; cdr3_aa: CASSPGQGSQPQHF
v_call: TRBV5-1; cdr3_aa: CASSFMVTNTGELFF
v_call: TRBV28; cdr3_aa: CASSPSDRDWQPQHF
v_call: TRBV12-3/TRBV12-4; cdr3_aa: CASSREETQYF
v_call: TRBV11-3; cdr3_aa: CASSHRGQNTGELFF
v_call: TRBV12-3/TRBV12-4; cdr3_aa: CASSLTSDNEQFF
v_call: TRBV28; cdr3_aa: CASSFRDTEAFF
v_call: TRBV20-1; cdr3_aa: CSAVTPGGYEQYF
v_call: TRBV12-3/TRBV12-4; cdr3_aa: CASSPGTSGTDTQYF
v_call: TRBV7-9; cdr3_aa: CASSLLPGASTDTQYF
v_call: TRBV5-5; cdr3_aa: CASSHRGGTDTQYF
v_call: TRBV6-2/TRBV6-3; cdr3_aa: CASSYSRQLAGVTDTQYF
v_call: TRBV29-1; cdr3_aa: CSVEPGGRFSGYTF
v_call: TRBV7-2; cdr3_aa: CASSSSGINTGELFF
v_call: TRBV7-2; cdr3_aa: CASRPPGQMNTEAFF
v_call: TRBV4-1; cdr3_aa: CASSQELGLAAGRNEQFF
v_call: TRBV7-9; cdr3_aa: CASSPRGRTSMTAF
v_call: TRBV5-4; cdr3_aa: CASSEGGRGTGELFF
v_call: TRBV20-1; cdr3_aa: CSARVPGGYEQYF
v_call: TRBV7-8; cdr3_aa: CASSPRRLNTEAFF
v_call: TRBV29-1; cdr3_aa: CSVHVVADTQYF
v_call: TRBV6-2/TRBV6-3; cdr3_aa: CASSSGLAEITDTQYF
v_call: TRBV28; cdr3_aa: CASSFQGQGNQPQHF
v_call: TRBV28; cdr3_aa: CASNLWGGNTEAFF
v_call: TRBV11-1; cdr3_aa: CASSLGKEANTGELFF
v_call: TRBV7-2; cdr3_aa: CASSLSGTDTQYF
v_call: TRBV7-2; cdr3_aa: CASAEGSQPQHF
v_call: TRBV7-2; cdr3_aa: CASSLATGLAYEQYF